The clone carrying this T cell receptor beta chain came up a few times. Its specificity is not known. The sample belongs to a study of vaccination and CD4 T cells after COVID-19. Background on the study: Median time from second vaccine dose to sampling was 60 to 80 days (14 to 241). Study-wide points: The study found that a median approximately 86% of reactive clones in convalescent patients appeared only post-vaccination.

Trimming took off 7 bases at V and 5 bases at J, with 20 bases between the two ends. Germline V gene lookup returns CDR1 MNHNS and CDR2 SASEGT. This CDR3 spans 15 amino acids. The Oncomine TCR Beta short-read assay generated sequence data from the DNA of cultured CD4+ T cells. From cultured CD4+ T cells, genomic DNA was extracted. TCRdb recomputed calls from the PCR reads with MiXCR, one row per CDR3 protein. The sample holds more than 9,500 distinct CDR3 sequences; 35% to 45% are singletons and the top ten take around a quarter. The treatment: roughly ten-day PBMC culture with coronavirus spike peptide pools or control peptides (ViraFEST assay).

The J gene is TRBJ1-2, the V gene TRBV6-1, with a weak D call TRBD1 (5 bases). The clonotype was recovered from a human donor with COVID-19. The sequencing sample was made of cultured CD4+ T cells from blood. Written as DNA, the CDR3 is TGTGCCAGCACCCCCACCGTCAGGCAGGGATATGGCTACACCTTC. Protein sequence: CASTPTVRQGYGYTF.